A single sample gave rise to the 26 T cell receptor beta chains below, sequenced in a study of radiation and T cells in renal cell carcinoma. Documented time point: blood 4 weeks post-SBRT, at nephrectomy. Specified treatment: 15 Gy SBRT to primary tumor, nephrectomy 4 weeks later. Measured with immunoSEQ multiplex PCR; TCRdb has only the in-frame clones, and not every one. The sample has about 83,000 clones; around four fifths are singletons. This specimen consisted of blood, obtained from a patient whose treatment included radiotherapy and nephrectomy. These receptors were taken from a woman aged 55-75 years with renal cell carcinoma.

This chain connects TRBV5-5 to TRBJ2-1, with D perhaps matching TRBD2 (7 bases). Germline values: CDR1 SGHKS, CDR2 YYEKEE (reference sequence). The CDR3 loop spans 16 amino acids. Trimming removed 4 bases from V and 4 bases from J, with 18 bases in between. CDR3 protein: CASSPSIRGLYNEQFF. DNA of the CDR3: TGTGCCAGCAGCCCCTCCATCAGGGGACTATACAATGAGCAGTTCTTC.

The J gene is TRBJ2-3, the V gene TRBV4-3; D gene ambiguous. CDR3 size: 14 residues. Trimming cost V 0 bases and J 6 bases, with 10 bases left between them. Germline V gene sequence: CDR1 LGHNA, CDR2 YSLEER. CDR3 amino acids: CASSQDLLLDTQYF. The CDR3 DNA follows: TGCGCCAGCAGCCAAGACCTGCTCTTGGATACGCAGTATTTT.

The CDR3 loop is CASSGRGPEAFF. CDR3 nucleotides: TGTGCCAGCAGCGGACGGGGCCCTGAAGCTTTCTTT. The chain combines TRBV7-9 with TRBJ1-1, with a tentative D call TRBD1 (5 bases). This CDR3 spans 12 amino acids. Trimming took off 5 bases at V and 6 bases at J, with 10 bases between the two ends. CDR1 and CDR2 from the germline V gene are SEHNR and FQNEAQ (reference sequence).

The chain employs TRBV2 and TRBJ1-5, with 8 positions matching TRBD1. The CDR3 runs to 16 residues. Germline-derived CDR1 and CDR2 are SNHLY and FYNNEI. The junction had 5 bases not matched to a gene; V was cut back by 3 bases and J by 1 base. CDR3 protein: CASSDFRGLSNQPQHF. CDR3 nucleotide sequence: TGTGCCAGCAGTGATTTCAGGGGGCTGAGCAATCAGCCCCAGCATTTT.

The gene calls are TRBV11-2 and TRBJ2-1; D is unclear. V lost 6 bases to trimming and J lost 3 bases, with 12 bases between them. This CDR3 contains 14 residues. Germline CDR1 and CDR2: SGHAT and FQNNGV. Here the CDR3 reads CASRPTVGYNEQFF. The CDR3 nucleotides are TGTGCCAGCAGACCAACTGTGGGCTACAATGAGCAGTTCTTC.

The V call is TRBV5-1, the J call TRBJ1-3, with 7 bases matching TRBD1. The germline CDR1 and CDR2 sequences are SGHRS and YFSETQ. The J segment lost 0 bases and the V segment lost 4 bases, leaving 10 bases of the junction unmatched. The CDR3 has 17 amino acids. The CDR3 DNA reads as TGCGCCAGCAGCGTCGGGAGTCGGGACAGCTCTGGAAACACCATATATTTT. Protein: CASSVGSRDSSGNTIYF.

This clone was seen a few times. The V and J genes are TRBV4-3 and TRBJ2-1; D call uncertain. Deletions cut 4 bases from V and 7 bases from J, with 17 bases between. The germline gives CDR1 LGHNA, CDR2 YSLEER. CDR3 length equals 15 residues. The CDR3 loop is CASSLTRFRVNEQFF. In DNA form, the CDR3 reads TGCGCCAGCAGCCTTACCAGGTTTAGAGTGAATGAGCAGTTCTTC.

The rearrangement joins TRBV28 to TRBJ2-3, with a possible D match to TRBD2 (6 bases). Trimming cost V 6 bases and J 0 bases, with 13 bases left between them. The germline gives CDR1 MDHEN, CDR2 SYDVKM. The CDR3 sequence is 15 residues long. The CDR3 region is CASRELAASTDTQYF. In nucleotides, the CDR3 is TGTGCCAGCAGAGAACTAGCCGCTAGCACAGATACGCAGTATTTT.

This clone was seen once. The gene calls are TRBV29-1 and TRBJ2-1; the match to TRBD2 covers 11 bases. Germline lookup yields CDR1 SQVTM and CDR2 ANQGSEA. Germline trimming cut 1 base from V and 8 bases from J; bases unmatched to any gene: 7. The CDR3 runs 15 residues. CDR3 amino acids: CSVEGRSSGRYEQFF. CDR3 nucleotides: TGCAGCGTTGAAGGACGGTCTAGCGGGAGGTATGAGCAGTTCTTC.

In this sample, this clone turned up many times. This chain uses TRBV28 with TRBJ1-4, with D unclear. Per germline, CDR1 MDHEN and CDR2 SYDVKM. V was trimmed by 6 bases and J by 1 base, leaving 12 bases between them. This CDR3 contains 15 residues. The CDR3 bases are TGTGCCAGCAGCCTGACCGTAGGAACTAATGAAAAACTGTTTTTT. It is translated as CASSLTVGTNEKLFF.

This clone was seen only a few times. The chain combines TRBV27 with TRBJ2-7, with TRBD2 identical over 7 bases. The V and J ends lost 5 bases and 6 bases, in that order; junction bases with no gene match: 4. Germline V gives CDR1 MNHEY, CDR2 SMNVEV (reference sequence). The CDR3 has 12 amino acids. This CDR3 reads CASSGGGVEQYF. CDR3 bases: TGTGCCAGCAGTGGGGGGGGAGTCGAGCAGTACTTC.

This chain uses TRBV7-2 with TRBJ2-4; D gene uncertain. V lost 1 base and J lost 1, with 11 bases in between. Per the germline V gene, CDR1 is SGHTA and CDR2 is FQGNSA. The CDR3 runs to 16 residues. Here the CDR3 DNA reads TGTGCCAGCAGCTTAGGGGTGGGTGGGGCCAAAAACATTCAGTACTTC. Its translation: CASSLGVGGAKNIQYF.

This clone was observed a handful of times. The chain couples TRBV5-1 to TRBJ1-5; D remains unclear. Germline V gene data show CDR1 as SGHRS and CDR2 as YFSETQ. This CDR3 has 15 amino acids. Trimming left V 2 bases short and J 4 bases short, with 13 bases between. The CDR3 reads CASSLNGWVNQPQHF. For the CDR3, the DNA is TGCGCCAGCAGCTTAAACGGGTGGGTTAATCAGCCCCAGCATTTT.

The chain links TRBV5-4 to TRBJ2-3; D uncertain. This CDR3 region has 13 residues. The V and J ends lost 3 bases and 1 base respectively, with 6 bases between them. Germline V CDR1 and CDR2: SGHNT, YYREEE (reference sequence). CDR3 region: CASSSVGTDTQYF. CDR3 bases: TGTGCCAGCAGCTCGGTCGGCACAGATACGCAGTATTTT.

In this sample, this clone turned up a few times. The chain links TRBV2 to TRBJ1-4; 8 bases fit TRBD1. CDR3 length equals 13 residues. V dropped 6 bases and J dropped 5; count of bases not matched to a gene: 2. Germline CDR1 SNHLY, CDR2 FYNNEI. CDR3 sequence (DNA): TGTGCCAGCAGCCGGACAGGGAATGAAAAACTGTTTTTT. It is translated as CASSRTGNEKLFF.

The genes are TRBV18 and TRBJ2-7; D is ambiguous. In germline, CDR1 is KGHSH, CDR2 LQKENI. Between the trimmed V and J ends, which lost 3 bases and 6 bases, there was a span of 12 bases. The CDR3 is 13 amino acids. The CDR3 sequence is CASSPDGPGEQYF. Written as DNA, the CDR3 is TGTGCCAGCTCACCCGACGGTCCTGGCGAGCAGTACTTC.

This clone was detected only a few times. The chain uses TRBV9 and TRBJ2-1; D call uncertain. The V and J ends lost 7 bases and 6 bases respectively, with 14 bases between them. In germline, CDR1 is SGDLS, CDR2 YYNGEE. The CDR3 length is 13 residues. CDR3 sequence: CASATSVGNEQFF. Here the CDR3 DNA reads TGTGCCAGCGCTACTTCTGTTGGCAATGAGCAGTTCTTC.

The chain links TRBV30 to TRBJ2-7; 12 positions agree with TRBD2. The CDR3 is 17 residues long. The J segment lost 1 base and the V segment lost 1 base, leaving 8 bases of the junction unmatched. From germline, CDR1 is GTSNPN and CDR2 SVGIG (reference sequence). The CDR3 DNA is TGTGCCTGGAGTGCCATGACTAGCGGGAGAGGATCCTACGAGCAGTACTTC. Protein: CAWSAMTSGRGSYEQYF. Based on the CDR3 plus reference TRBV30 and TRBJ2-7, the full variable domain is SQTIHQWPATLVQPVGSPLSLECTVEGTSNPNLYWYRQAAGRGLQLLFYSVGIGQISSEVPQNLSASRPQDRQFILSSKKLLLSDSGFYLCAWSAMTSGRGSYEQYFGPGTRLTVT.

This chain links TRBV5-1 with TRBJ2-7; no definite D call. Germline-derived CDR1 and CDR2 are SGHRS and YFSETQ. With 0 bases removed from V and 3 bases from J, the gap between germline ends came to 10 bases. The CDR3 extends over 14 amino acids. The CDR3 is CASSLDDRHYEQYF. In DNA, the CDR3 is TGCGCCAGCAGCTTGGATGACCGACACTACGAGCAGTACTTC.

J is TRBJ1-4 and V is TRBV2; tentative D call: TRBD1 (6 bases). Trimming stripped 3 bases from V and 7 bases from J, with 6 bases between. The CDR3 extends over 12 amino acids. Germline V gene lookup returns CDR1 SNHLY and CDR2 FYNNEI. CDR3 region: CASSDRGEKLFF. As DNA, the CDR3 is TGTGCCAGCAGTGACAGGGGTGAAAAACTGTTTTTT. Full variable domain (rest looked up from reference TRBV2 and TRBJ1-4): EPEVTQTPSHQVTQMGQEVILRCVPISNHLYFYWYRQILGQKVEFLVSFYNNEISEKSEIFDDQFSVERPDGSNFTLKIRSTKLEDSAMYFCASSDRGEKLFFGSGTQLSVL.

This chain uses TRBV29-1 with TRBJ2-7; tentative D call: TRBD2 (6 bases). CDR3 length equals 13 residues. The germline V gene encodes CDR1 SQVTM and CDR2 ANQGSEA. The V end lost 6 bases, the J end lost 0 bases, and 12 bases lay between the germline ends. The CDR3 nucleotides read TGCAGCGTCCGAGGAGGGGCCTCCTACGAGCAGTACTTC. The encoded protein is CSVRGGASYEQYF.

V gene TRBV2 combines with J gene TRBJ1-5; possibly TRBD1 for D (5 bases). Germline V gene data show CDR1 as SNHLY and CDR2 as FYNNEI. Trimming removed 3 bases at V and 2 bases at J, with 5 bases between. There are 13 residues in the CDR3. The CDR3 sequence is CASSDRGNQPQHF. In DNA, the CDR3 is TGTGCCAGCAGTGACAGGGGCAATCAGCCCCAGCATTTT.

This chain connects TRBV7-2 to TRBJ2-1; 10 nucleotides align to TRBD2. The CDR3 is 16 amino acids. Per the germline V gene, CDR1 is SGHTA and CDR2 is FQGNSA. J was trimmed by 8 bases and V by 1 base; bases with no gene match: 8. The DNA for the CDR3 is TGTGCCAGCAGCTTAGGTCCGGGACTAGCGACAGATGAGCAGTTCTTC. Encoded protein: CASSLGPGLATDEQFF. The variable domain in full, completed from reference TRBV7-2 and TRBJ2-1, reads GAGVSQSPSNKVTEKGKDVELRCDPISGHTALYWYRQSLGQGLEFLIYFQGNSAPDKSGLPSDRFSAERTGGSVSTLTIQRTQQEDSAVYLCASSLGPGLATDEQFFGPGTRLTVL.

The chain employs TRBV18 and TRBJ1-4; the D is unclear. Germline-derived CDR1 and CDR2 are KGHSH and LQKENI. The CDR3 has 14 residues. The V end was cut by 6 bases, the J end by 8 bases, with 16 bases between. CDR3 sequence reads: CASSLSDGEEKLFF. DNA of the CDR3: TGTGCCAGCTCGTTGTCGGACGGGGAGGAAAAACTGTTTTTT.

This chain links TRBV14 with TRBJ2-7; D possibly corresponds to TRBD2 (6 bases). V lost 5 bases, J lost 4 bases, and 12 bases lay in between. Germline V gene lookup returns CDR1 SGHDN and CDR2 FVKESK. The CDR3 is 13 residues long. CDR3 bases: TGTGCCAGCAGCTCGGGACTCCTATACGAGCAGTACTTC. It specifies CASSSGLLYEQYF.

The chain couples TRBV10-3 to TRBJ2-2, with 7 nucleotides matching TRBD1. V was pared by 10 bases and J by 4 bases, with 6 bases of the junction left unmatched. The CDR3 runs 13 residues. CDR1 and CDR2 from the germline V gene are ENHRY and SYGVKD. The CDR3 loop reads CATTGAPTGELFF. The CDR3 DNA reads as TGTGCCACCACAGGGGCGCCCACCGGGGAGCTGTTTTTT.